The 20 T cell receptor beta chains in this list originate from one sample, sequenced in a study of human T cells and chemical hapten exposure (dated by TCRdb to the early 2020s). Libraries were constructed by RACE. Instrument on record: NextSeq 500. Clones were called with MiXCR by TCRdb after fastp trimmed the public reads at Q25, and only in-frame beta chains were retained. Rows are combined by CDR3 protein, so each entry shows the most common genes and DNA. The table for this sample lists 130,000 or so distinct CDR3 sequences; around 8.2% of them were counted only once. The ten largest clones capture approximately 2% of the sample. The sample's time point, from its label and the paper: healthy volunteer bleed at 2 weeks. Total RNA was extracted from unfractionated whole blood that had been collected in Tempus Blood RNA tubes. Sequenced: whole blood. Source of these receptors: a male donor in good health. Some clones in this sample may be carry-over from other donors' samples.

This clonotype turned up a few times. V gene TRBV4-2 combines with J gene TRBJ1-6, with unresolved D. Deletions cut 4 bases from V and 10 bases from J, with 14 bases between. The germline gives CDR1 LGHNA, CDR2 YNFKEQ. The CDR3 contains 14 residues. This CDR3 reads CASSPSSQVSPLHF. CDR3 coding DNA: TGTGCCAGCAGCCCTTCGTCGCAGGTATCACCCCTCCACTTT.

There are a few counts of this clonotype. J is TRBJ2-2 and V is TRBV5-6, with D possibly matching TRBD2 (5 bases). The CDR3 totals 13 residues. V was cut by 4 bases and J by 6 bases, with 10 bases left in between. Germline V gene data show CDR1 as SGHDT and CDR2 as YYEEEE. CDR3 in amino acids: CASSLGRAGELFF. The CDR3 DNA is TGTGCCAGCAGCCTTGGGCGGGCCGGGGAGCTGTTTTTT.

This clonotype was seen only a few times. The chain joins TRBV24-1 to TRBJ2-1; possibly TRBD2 for D (6 bases). The CDR3 is made up of 15 amino acids. The germline gives CDR1 KGHDR, CDR2 SFDVKD. V was trimmed by 6 bases and J by 1 base, leaving 12 bases between them. This chain's CDR3 is CATSNPAGSYNEQFF. CDR3 nucleotides: TGTGCCACCAGTAATCCGGCGGGATCCTACAATGAGCAGTTCTTC.

This clonotype was counted ten times or more. The rearrangement links TRBV7-6 to TRBJ2-1; tentatively, D is TRBD1 or TRBD2 (5 bases each). This CDR3 has 16 residues. Germline V gene sequence: CDR1 SGHVS, CDR2 FNYEAQ. V was cut by 5 bases and J by 0 bases, with 14 bases left in between. CDR3 sequence: CASSPGPSISYNEQFF. Here the CDR3 DNA reads TGTGCCAGCAGCCCGGGACCGTCGATCTCCTACAATGAGCAGTTCTTC.

V and J are TRBV27 and TRBJ2-3, with 9 bases matching TRBD2. The CDR3 is 17 amino acids. The germline V gene encodes CDR1 MNHEY and CDR2 SMNVEV (reference sequence). J was trimmed by 4 bases and V by 4 bases; bases with no gene match: 12. In DNA, the CDR3 is TGTGCCAGCAGTTCCTCATATAGCGGGAGTAGTTCAGATACGCAGTATTTT. Encoded protein: CASSSSYSGSSSDTQYF.

The chain employs TRBV19 and TRBJ1-6; D call uncertain. The CDR3 consists of 17 residues. V was cut by 5 bases and J by 0 bases, with 14 bases left in between. Looked up from germline, CDR1 is LNHDA and CDR2 is SQIVND (reference sequence). CDR3 in DNA: TGTGCCAGTAGTCCGGGAGGAGGAGACTCCTATAATTCACCCCTCCACTTT. Translated, it gives CASSPGGGDSYNSPLHF. The complete variable domain, with remaining parts taken from reference TRBV19 and TRBJ1-6, reads DGGITQSPKYLFRKEGQNVTLSCEQNLNHDAMYWYRQDPGQGLRLIYYSQIVNDFQKGDIAEGYSVSREKKESFPLTVTSAQKNPTAFYLCASSPGGGDSYNSPLHFGNGTRLTVT.

This clonotype was observed a handful of times. The genes are TRBV5-4 and TRBJ2-1; 12 bases align to TRBD2. The V and J ends lost 10 bases and 9 bases, in that order; junction bases with no gene match: 5. CDR1 is SGHNT, CDR2 YYREEE, per germline (reference sequence). The CDR3 totals 12 residues. DNA of the CDR3: TGTGCCTTGACTAGCGGGAGAGGTGAGCAGTTCTTC. Translation gives CALTSGRGEQFF.

The chain couples TRBV6-6 to TRBJ1-5; D call uncertain. This CDR3 has 12 amino acids. Trimming removed 8 bases at V and 7 bases at J, with 12 bases between. Germline V lookup: CDR1 MNHNY, CDR2 SVGAGI (reference sequence). In DNA form, the CDR3 reads TGTGCCAGCGGAGAGGCTCGGCAGCCCCAGCATTTT. Translated, it gives CASGEARQPQHF.

This clonotype came up a few times. The chain has TRBV10-2 and TRBJ2-5, with D possibly being TRBD1 (6 bases). Trimming stripped 8 bases from V and 4 bases from J, with 17 bases between. This CDR3 is built from 14 residues. Germline V gene sequence: CDR1 WSHSY, CDR2 SAAADI. The CDR3: CASRESGTRETQYF. CDR3 in DNA: TGCGCCAGCCGAGAGAGTGGGACACGAGAGACCCAGTACTTC.

This clonotype was seen many times. This chain links TRBV27 with TRBJ1-5, with a possible D match to TRBD1 (5 bases). Germline CDR1 is MNHEY and CDR2 is SMNVEV (reference sequence). Trimming left V 1 base short and J 4 bases short, with 8 bases between. The CDR3 totals 14 residues. The CDR3 sequence: CASSLWGGNQPQHF. The DNA of the CDR3 is TGTGCCAGCAGTTTATGGGGGGGAAATCAGCCCCAGCATTTT.

The sample holds a few counts of this clonotype. This chain connects TRBV7-2 to TRBJ2-2; no clear D gene. The germline V and J ends were trimmed by 5 bases and 7 bases, with 11 bases remaining between them. CDR1 and CDR2 from the germline V gene are SGHTA and FQGNSA. The CDR3 contains 13 residues. CDR3 coding DNA: TGTGCCAGCAGCAACTGGGCCGGCGGGGAGCTGTTTTTT. This translates into CASSNWAGGELFF.

This clonotype showed up many times. J is TRBJ2-3 and V is TRBV5-6; tentative D call: TRBD1 (5 bases). The CDR3 is 13 residues long. The germline gives CDR1 SGHDT, CDR2 YYEEEE. V was cut by 2 bases and J by 2 bases, with 6 bases left in between. The CDR3 region has the DNA TGTGCCAGCAGCTTACAGGCCACAGATACGCAGTATTTT. The encoded protein is CASSLQATDTQYF.

This clonotype has a count of ten or more. The chain is built from TRBV5-1 and TRBJ2-1; no clear D gene. The length of the CDR3 is 17 residues. Trimming took 4 bases from V and 1 from J, leaving 18 bases between them. The germline gives CDR1 SGHRS, CDR2 YFSETQ. DNA for the CDR3: TGCGCCAGCAGCCTAAAACAAGTTCTAACGTCCTACAATGAGCAGTTCTTC. Amino acids: CASSLKQVLTSYNEQFF.

This clonotype came up a few times. V gene TRBV10-3 combines with J gene TRBJ2-3; TRBD2 is a possible D gene (6 bases). This CDR3 contains 13 residues. Looked up from germline, CDR1 is ENHRY and CDR2 is SYGVKD. V lost 10 bases to trimming and J lost 5 bases, with 16 bases between them. The CDR3 coding sequence is TGTGCCACCATGGAGGGCGGCGTAGATACGCAGTATTTT. This gives the protein CATMEGGVDTQYF.

The sample holds many counts of this clonotype. The rearrangement links TRBV12-5 to TRBJ2-7; D is unclear. Trimming left V 2 bases short and J 3 bases short, with 5 bases between. The CDR3 consists of 12 residues. CDR1 is LGHNT and CDR2 is FRNRAP in the germline V gene. CDR3 DNA sequence: TGTGCTAGTGGTTTGACCCGCTACGAGCAGTACTTC. Its protein is CASGLTRYEQYF.

There are many counts of this clonotype. The chain links TRBV4-2 to TRBJ1-6; 8 nucleotides agree with TRBD1. V was clipped by 0 bases and J by 9 bases; unmatched bases: 10. The CDR3 covers 17 residues. Germline CDR1 reads LGHNA; CDR2 reads YNFKEQ. As DNA, the CDR3 is TGTGCCAGCAGCCAAGAATCGAGGACAGGGCCAGGTTCACCCCTCCACTTT. Its translation: CASSQESRTGPGSPLHF.

There are many counts of this clonotype. The genes are TRBV6-5 and TRBJ1-5, with D maybe TRBD1 (5 bases). From germline, CDR1 is MNHEY and CDR2 SVGAGI. The length of the CDR3 is 14 residues. V was clipped by 6 bases and J by 11 bases, with 20 bases between them. The CDR3 DNA is TGTGCCAGCAGCCCCATGGGGGGTCAAGGAGCCCAGCATTTT. Translated: CASSPMGGQGAQHF.

This clonotype has ten or more counts. The chain uses TRBV7-9 and TRBJ2-3; 9 bases are a match to TRBD2. Germline V gene data show CDR1 as SEHNR and CDR2 as FQNEAQ (reference sequence). J lost 2 bases, V lost 0 bases, and 6 bases had no gene match. CDR3 length equals 17 residues. CDR3 in DNA: TGTGCCAGCAGCTTAGCGGAATTAGCGGGAGCCACAGATACGCAGTATTTT. This sequence encodes CASSLAELAGATDTQYF.

This clonotype has ten or more counts. V usage is TRBV6-5 and J usage is TRBJ2-7, with D possibly matching TRBD2 (6 bases). Between the trimmed V and J ends, which lost 6 bases and 3 bases, there was a span of 6 bases. The CDR3 consists of 11 residues. Per the germline V gene, CDR1 is MNHEY and CDR2 is SVGAGI. The CDR3 DNA sequence: TGTGCCAGCAGGGGACTCTACGAGCAGTACTTC. Translating it yields CASRGLYEQYF.

This clonotype has ten or more counts. The chain combines TRBV13 with TRBJ2-3; perhaps D is TRBD1 or TRBD2 (5 bases each). The V gene lost 5 bases and the J gene lost 3 bases, with 15 bases spanning the gap. The CDR3 has 15 amino acids. CDR1 is PRHDT and CDR2 is FYEKMQ in the germline V gene (reference sequence). The CDR3 region is CASSLGLAGTDTQYF. The CDR3 nucleotides are TGTGCCAGCAGCCTGGGGCTAGCTGGGACAGATACGCAGTATTTT.